This T cell receptor beta chain is drawn from a study of beta chain features in type 1 diabetes. Study information: Under 140,000,000 sorted cells were examined across all samples.

All of the sorted populations showed purity greater than 98%. Study-level results: Among patients with Type 1 diabetes, TCRB CDR3s were moderately but significantly shorter in every one of the four CD4+ subsets. Naive, central memory and regulatory TCRB repertoires appeared more similar among patients than healthy donors.

Worth noting for this clone: The antigen remains unidentified.

TCRB transcripts that were expressed got sequenced, as all of the isolated RNA had been reverse transcribed. Only in-frame clones appear in the TCRdb table, and some are missing; sequencing was by immunoSEQ multiplex PCR. The sample records 20,000 to 25,000 clones, under 75% being singletons. V dropped 0 bases and J dropped 9 bases, with 12 bases sitting between them. The germline V gene encodes CDR1 SQVTM and CDR2 ANQGSEA. This CDR3 comprises 13 residues. The receptor was derived from a man in his late teens or twenties with type 1 diabetes. The genes are TRBV29-1 and TRBJ2-1; D unresolved. Material for sequencing was Tregs from blood. The CDR3 bases are TGCAGCGTTGAAGACGCGCTAGTACTTGAGCAGTTCTTC. Translation gives CSVEDALVLEQFF.